This is a list of T cell receptor beta chains from one sample in a study of T cell responses to AZD1222 COVID-19 vaccine. Measured with immunoSEQ multiplex PCR; TCRdb has only the in-frame clones, and not every one. The sample yields over 150,000 clones, around 93% seen once. Sample: peripheral blood, taken 28 days after the second AZD1222 dose. The receptors come from an adult who received the AZD1222 COVID-19 vaccine. Each CDR3 is given with its conserved first and last residue. The D gene is left open where the match is weak. Expanded clones get a size class; other rows say once, few or many, or leave the size out.

j_call	clone_size	v_call	d_call	cdr3_aa	cdr3_nt
TRBJ1-5	-	TRBV2	-	CASSLDGINQPQHF	TGTGCCAGCAGCCTGGACGGCATCAATCAGCCCCAGCATTTT
TRBJ2-5	-	TRBV6-5	TRBD1	CASSRQGAQYF	TGTGCCAGCAGTAGACAGGGGGCCCAGTACTTC
TRBJ2-2	-	TRBV27	-	CASSAGGAGTGELFF	TGTGCCAGCAGTGCGGGTGGGGCGGGCACCGGGGAGCTGTTTTTT
TRBJ1-1	-	TRBV19	-	CASSDRNTEAFF	TGTGCCAGTAGTGACAGGAACACTGAAGCTTTCTTT
TRBJ1-6	-	TRBV19	-	CASSMGTGGSPLHF	TGTGCCAGTAGTATGGGTACTGGGGGTTCACCCCTCCACTTT
TRBJ1-1	-	TRBV19	-	CASSIDRRSTFF	TGTGCCAGTAGTATAGATAGGAGGTCGACTTTCTTT
TRBJ2-6	-	TRBV6-2/TRBV6-3	-	CASSYGQRANVLTF	TGTGCCAGCAGTTATGGGCAGCGGGCCAACGTCCTGACTTTC
TRBJ2-1	-	TRBV28	-	CASSLGQDNEQFF	TGTGCCAGCAGCTTGGGACAAGACAATGAGCAGTTCTTC
TRBJ1-5	-	TRBV19	-	CASSNLNSNQPQHF	TGTGCCAGTAGTAACCTTAATAGCAATCAGCCCCAGCATTTT
TRBJ2-5	-	TRBV11-3	-	CASSLDTAQAGQETQYF	TGTGCCAGCAGCTTAGATACGGCCCAGGCGGGGCAAGAGACCCAGTACTTC
TRBJ2-7	-	TRBV5-1	-	CASSLGPDEGSYEQYF	TGCGCCAGCAGCCTGGGCCCGGATGAGGGGTCCTACGAGCAGTACTTC
TRBJ2-7	-	TRBV6-5	-	CASSNRGGFYEQYF	TGTGCCAGCAGTAACAGGGGGGGGTTCTACGAGCAGTACTTC
TRBJ1-2	once	TRBV19	TRBD1	CASSSGQGNYGYTF	TGTGCCAGTAGTTCGGGACAGGGGAACTATGGCTACACCTTC
TRBJ1-1	few	TRBV7-9	TRBD1	CASSSKRDQGGSWSTEAFF	TGTGCCAGCAGCTCTAAACGGGACCAGGGGGGCTCCTGGAGCACTGAAGCTTTCTTT
TRBJ1-2	-	TRBV24-1	TRBD1	CATSERDRAGYTF	TGTGCCACCAGTGAACGGGACAGGGCTGGCTACACCTTC
TRBJ2-7	-	TRBV19	-	CASSIIRDYHCEQYF	TGTGCCAGTAGTATAATCAGGGATTACCACTGCGAGCAGTACTTC
TRBJ2-2	-	TRBV9	TRBD1	CASSVGTGKNTGELFF	TGTGCCAGCAGCGTTGGGACAGGGAAGAACACCGGGGAGCTGTTTTTT
TRBJ1-5	-	TRBV30	-	CAWSASPNQPQHF	TGTGCCTGGAGTGCCTCTCCCAATCAGCCCCAGCATTTT
TRBJ2-7	-	TRBV6-5	TRBD1	CASSPGQGVYEQYF	TGTGCCAGCAGTCCGGGACAGGGGGTGTACGAGCAGTACTTC
TRBJ1-5	-	TRBV7-2	-	CASSFMGLQPQHF	TGTGCCAGCAGCTTTATGGGTCTACAGCCCCAGCATTTT
TRBJ1-5	-	TRBV7-2	-	CASSQGSWQPQHF	TGTGCCAGCAGCCAGGGATCATGGCAGCCCCAGCATTTT
TRBJ2-7	few	TRBV5-5	-	CASSLDGPSYEQYF	TGTGCCAGCAGCTTGGACGGACCCTCCTACGAGCAGTACTTC
TRBJ2-7	-	TRBV5-8	-	CASSLGQGLYEQYF	TGTGCCAGCAGCTTGGGGCAGGGGCTCTACGAGCAGTACTTC
TRBJ2-7	-	TRBV7-9	TRBD2	CASSPALSGGVYEQYF	TGTGCCAGCAGCCCGGCTCTTAGCGGGGGGGTCTACGAGCAGTACTTC
TRBJ2-5	-	TRBV2	-	CASSEEGSRETQYF	TGTGCCAGCAGTGAAGAGGGCAGCCGAGAGACCCAGTACTTC
TRBJ1-6	-	TRBV3-1/TRBV3-2	-	CASSIGGVNSPLHF	TGTGCCAGCAGCATAGGGGGTGTAAATTCACCCCTCCACTTT
TRBJ1-1	-	TRBV18	-	CASSPPGSVAEAFF	TGTGCCAGCTCACCACCCGGCAGCGTGGCTGAAGCTTTCTTT
TRBJ1-2	-	TRBV11-1	-	CASSLRLNYGYTF	TGTGCCAGCAGTTTACGACTTAACTATGGCTACACCTTC
TRBJ1-1	-	TRBV25-1	TRBD1	CASSGTGGVLEAFF	TGTGCCAGCAGTGGTACAGGGGGCGTACTTGAAGCTTTCTTT
TRBJ2-7	-	TRBV20-1	-	CSAREKLLEYF	TGCAGTGCTAGAGAAAAGCTTCTTGAGTACTTC
TRBJ1-6	-	TRBV25-1	TRBD1	CASSGGGTENSPLHF	TGTGCCAGCAGTGGAGGGGGGACAGAGAATTCACCCCTCCACTTT
TRBJ1-6	-	TRBV11-2	-	CASSSSGVGNSPLHF	TGTGCCAGCAGCTCCTCAGGGGTGGGGAATTCACCCCTCCACTTT
TRBJ2-6	-	TRBV3-1/TRBV3-2	-	CASSLRATSGANVLTF	TGTGCCAGCAGCCTCCGAGCCACTTCTGGGGCCAACGTCCTGACTTTC
TRBJ1-5	-	TRBV5-1	-	CASRLTPSQPQHF	TGCGCCAGCAGACTGACCCCATCTCAGCCCCAGCATTTT
TRBJ2-2	-	TRBV10-3	TRBD1	CAIRTGPTNTGELFF	TGTGCCATCCGGACAGGGCCAACGAACACCGGGGAGCTGTTTTTT
TRBJ1-1	once	TRBV18	-	CASSEGERGLNTEAFF	TGTGCCAGCTCAGAAGGGGAGAGGGGCTTGAACACTGAAGCTTTCTTT
TRBJ1-2	-	TRBV10-3	-	CASSGHVYGYTF	TGTGCCAGTTCGGGACACGTCTATGGCTACACCTTC
TRBJ1-1	-	TRBV13	-	CASSFRSGIENTEAFF	TGTGCCAGCAGCTTCCGGTCTGGAATAGAGAACACTGAAGCTTTCTTT
TRBJ2-7	-	TRBV5-5	TRBD1	CASSPWTGSSEQYF	TGTGCCAGCAGCCCCTGGACAGGATCGAGCGAGCAGTACTTC
TRBJ2-3	-	TRBV6-5	TRBD2	CASSDQTSGGSSDF	TGTGCCAGCAGCGACCAGACTAGCGGGGGCTCTTCAGATTTT
TRBJ1-5	-	TRBV6-5	-	CASRTPGHPYQPQHF	TGTGCCAGCAGGACGCCGGGACACCCCTATCAGCCCCAGCATTTT
TRBJ1-5	-	TRBV2	-	CASSEPGGSYSNQPQHF	TGTGCCAGCAGTGAACCCGGGGGCTCCTATAGCAATCAGCCCCAGCATTTT
TRBJ2-2	-	TRBV5-1	-	CASSTDRQNTGELFF	TGCGCCAGCAGCACGGACAGACAGAACACCGGGGAGCTGTTTTTT
TRBJ2-7	-	TRBV5-1	-	CASSPLGQVYEQYF	TGCGCCAGCAGCCCTCTCGGGCAGGTCTACGAGCAGTACTTC
TRBJ1-2	once	TRBV2	-	CASNREGPSSGYTF	TGTGCCAGTAACAGGGAGGGGCCGTCGAGTGGCTACACCTTC
TRBJ2-1	few	TRBV3-1/TRBV3-2	TRBD1	CASSQGGTAYNEQFF	TGTGCCAGCAGCCAAGGAGGGACAGCATACAATGAGCAGTTCTTC
TRBJ1-5	-	TRBV11-2	-	CASSDAGIGPPQHF	TGTGCCAGCAGCGACGCAGGGATAGGGCCGCCCCAGCATTTT
TRBJ1-2	-	TRBV19	TRBD1	CASRTDRGNYGYTF	TGTGCCAGTAGAACCGACAGGGGTAACTATGGCTACACCTTC
TRBJ2-1	-	TRBV2	TRBD2	CASSDGGGHGNEQFF	TGTGCCAGCAGTGACGGCGGGGGGCATGGTAATGAGCAGTTCTTC
TRBJ1-1	-	TRBV7-9	-	CASSLVTFSATEAFF	TGTGCCAGCAGCTTAGTTACGTTTAGCGCCACTGAAGCTTTCTTT
TRBJ1-1	-	TRBV3-1/TRBV3-2	-	CASSQGGYGTEAFF	TGTGCCAGCAGCCAAGGGGGGTATGGCACTGAAGCTTTCTTT
TRBJ1-5	-	TRBV7-6	-	CASSLVPGERQPQHF	TGTGCCAGCAGCTTAGTCCCAGGGGAGCGGCAGCCCCAGCATTTT
TRBJ2-1	-	TRBV7-2	-	CASISNPPYNEQFF	TGTGCCAGCATCTCGAACCCTCCCTACAATGAGCAGTTCTTC
TRBJ1-2	-	TRBV6-2/TRBV6-3	TRBD1	CASSPGQGNYGYTF	TGTGCCAGCAGCCCCGGACAGGGGAACTATGGCTACACCTTC
TRBJ1-4	-	TRBV19	-	CASSIGYRAKTTNEKLFF	TGTGCCAGTAGTATAGGTTACAGGGCTAAGACAACTAATGAAAAACTGTTTTTT
TRBJ1-5	-	TRBV18	-	CASSPEQGLQPQHF	TGTGCCAGCTCACCGGAACAGGGACTTCAGCCCCAGCATTTT
TRBJ1-4	-	TRBV28	TRBD1	CASSLTGTVNEKLFF	TGTGCCAGCAGTCTCACCGGGACAGTTAATGAAAAACTGTTTTTT